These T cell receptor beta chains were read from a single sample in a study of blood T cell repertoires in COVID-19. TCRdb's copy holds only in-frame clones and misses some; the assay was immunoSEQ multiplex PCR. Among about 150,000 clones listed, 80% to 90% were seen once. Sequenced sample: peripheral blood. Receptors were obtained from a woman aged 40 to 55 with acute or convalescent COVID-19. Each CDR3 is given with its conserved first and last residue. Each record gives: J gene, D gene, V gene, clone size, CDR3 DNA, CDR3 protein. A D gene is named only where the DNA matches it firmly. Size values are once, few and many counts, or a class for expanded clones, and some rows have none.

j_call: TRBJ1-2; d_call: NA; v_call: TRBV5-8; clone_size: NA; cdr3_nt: TGTGCCAGCAGCTTGGCCCGTCCCGGGGTTAACTATGGCTACACCTTC; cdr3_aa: CASSLARPGVNYGYTF
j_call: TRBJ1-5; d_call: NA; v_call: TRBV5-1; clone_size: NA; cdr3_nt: TGCGCCAGCAGCTTGGAACCCTCGGGGAGCAATCAGCCCCAGCATTTT; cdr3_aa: CASSLEPSGSNQPQHF
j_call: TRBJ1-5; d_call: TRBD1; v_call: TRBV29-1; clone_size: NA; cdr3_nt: TGCAGCGGAACGACAGGGGTCAATCAGCCCCAGCATTTT; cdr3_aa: CSGTTGVNQPQHF
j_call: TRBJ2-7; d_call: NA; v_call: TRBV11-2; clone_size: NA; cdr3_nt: TGTGCCAGCAGTAACAGATACGAGCAGTACTTC; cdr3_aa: CASSNRYEQYF
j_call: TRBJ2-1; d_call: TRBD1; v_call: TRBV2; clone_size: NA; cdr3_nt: TGTGCCAGAAGAGGGACAGGGGGTAATGAGCAGTTCTTC; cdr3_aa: CARRGTGGNEQFF
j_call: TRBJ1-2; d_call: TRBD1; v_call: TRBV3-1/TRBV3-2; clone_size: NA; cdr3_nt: TGTGCCAGCCGATTACAGGGGGCGCGTTCCTCCTATGGCTACACCTTC; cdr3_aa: CASRLQGARSSYGYTF
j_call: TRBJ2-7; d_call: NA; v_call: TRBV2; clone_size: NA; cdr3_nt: TGTGCCAGCAGTAGATCTAGCCTGACCTACGAGCAGTACTTC; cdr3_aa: CASSRSSLTYEQYF
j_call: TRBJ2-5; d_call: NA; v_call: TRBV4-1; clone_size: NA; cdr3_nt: TGCGCCAGCAGCCAGGACAGTTTATTGGAGACCCAGTACTTC; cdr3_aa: CASSQDSLLETQYF
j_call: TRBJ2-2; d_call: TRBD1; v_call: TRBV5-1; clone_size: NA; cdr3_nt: TGCGCCAGCAGCCCGGGACAGTCGAACACCGGGGAGCTGTTTTTT; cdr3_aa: CASSPGQSNTGELFF
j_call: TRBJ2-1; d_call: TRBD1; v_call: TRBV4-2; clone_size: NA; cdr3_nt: TGTGCCAGCAGCCAACTTCAAGCAGGGGGCTCCTACAATGAGCAGTTCTTC; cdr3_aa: CASSQLQAGGSYNEQFF
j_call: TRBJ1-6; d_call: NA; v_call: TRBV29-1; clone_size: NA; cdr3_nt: TGCAGCGTTCGGCGAGGGGGAATTGATTCACCCCTCCACTTT; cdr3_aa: CSVRRGGIDSPLHF
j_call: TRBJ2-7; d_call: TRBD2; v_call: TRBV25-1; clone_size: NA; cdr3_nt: TGTGCCAGCAGTGTTGGACTAGCGGTGGTCTTC; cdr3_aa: CASSVGLAVVF
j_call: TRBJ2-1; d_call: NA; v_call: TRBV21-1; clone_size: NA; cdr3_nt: TGTGCCAGCAGCAAAGAGGACGGCGGGAGAGCCTACAATGAGCAGTTCTTC; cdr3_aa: CASSKEDGGRAYNEQFF
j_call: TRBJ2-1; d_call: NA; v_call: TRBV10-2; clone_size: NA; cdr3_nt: TGCGCCAGCAGTGAGAGAGGATTAGAGCAGTTCTTC; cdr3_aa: CASSERGLEQFF
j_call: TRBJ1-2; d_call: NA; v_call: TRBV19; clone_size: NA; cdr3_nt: TGTGCCAGTAGTATAGATCACGGGGGGTTAAACTATGGCTACACCTTC; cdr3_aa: CASSIDHGGLNYGYTF
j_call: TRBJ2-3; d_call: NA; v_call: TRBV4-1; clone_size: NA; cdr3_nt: TGCGCCAGCAGCCAAGAATTCGCAGATACGCAGTATTTT; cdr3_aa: CASSQEFADTQYF
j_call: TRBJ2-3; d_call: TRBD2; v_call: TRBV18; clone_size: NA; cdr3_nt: TGTGCCAGCTCACTCAACGGACTAGCGACAGATACGCAGTATTTT; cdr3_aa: CASSLNGLATDTQYF
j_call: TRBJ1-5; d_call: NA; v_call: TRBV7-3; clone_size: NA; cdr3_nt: TGTGCCAGCAGCCTTTACCCTAGACCCCGGTGCAATACGAGCAATCAGCCCCAGCATTTT; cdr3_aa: CASSLYPRPRCNTSNQPQHF
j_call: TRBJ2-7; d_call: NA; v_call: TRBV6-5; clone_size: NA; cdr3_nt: TGTGCCAGCTCCGCTTTTGAGGGAACCTACGAGCAGTACTTC; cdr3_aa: CASSAFEGTYEQYF
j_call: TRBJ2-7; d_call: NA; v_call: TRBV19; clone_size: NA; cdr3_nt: TGTGCCAGTAGTACCACTTACGTAAGCGAGCAGTACTTC; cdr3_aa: CASSTTYVSEQYF
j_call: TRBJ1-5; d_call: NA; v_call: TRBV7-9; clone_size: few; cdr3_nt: TGTGCCAGCAGCCCGGCAGGGGACCAGCCCCAGCATTTT; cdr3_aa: CASSPAGDQPQHF
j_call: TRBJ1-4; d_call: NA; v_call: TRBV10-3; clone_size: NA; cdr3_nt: TGTGCCATCAGTGGCCAGGGCTCCTCCAGAGGTGAAAAACTGTTTTTT; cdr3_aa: CAISGQGSSRGEKLFF
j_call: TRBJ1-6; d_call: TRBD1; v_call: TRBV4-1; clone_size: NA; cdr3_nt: TGCGCCAGCAGCCAAGATCAGGACTACAGGGGCCAGTCACCCCTCCACTTT; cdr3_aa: CASSQDQDYRGQSPLHF